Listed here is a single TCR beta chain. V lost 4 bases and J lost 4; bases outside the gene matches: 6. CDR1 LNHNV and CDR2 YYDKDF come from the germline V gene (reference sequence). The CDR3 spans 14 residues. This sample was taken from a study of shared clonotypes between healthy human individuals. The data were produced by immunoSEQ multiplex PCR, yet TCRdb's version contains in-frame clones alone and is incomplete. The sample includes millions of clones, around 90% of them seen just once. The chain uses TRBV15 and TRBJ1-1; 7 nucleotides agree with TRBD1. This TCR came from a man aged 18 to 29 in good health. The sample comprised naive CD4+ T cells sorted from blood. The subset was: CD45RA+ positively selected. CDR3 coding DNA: TGTGCCACCAGCAACGACAGGGTTGGCACTGAAGCTTTCTTT. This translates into CATSNDRVGTEAFF. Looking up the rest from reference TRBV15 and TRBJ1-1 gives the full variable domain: DAMVIQNPRYQVTQFGKPVTLSCSQTLNHNVMYWYQQKSSQAPKLLFHYYDKDFNNEADTPDNFQSRRPNTSFCFLDIRSPGLGDTAMYLCATSNDRVGTEAFFGQGTRLTVV.